A selection of T cell receptor beta chains follows, all from one sample in a study of Ad26.COV2.S vaccination and SARS-CoV-2 variants. The repertoire was sequenced with immunoSEQ multiplex PCR; TCRdb's copy has only in-frame clones and lacks some. Seen here are about 410,000 clones, approximately 90% observed once, and the top ten hold under 4%. This sample comprised peripheral blood, obtained in a trial of Ad26.COV2.S vaccine versus placebo. These TCRs come from a person aged 18-65 years who received the Ad26.COV2.S COVID-19 vaccine or a placebo. The CDR3 runs from the conserved cysteine through the conserved F or W. Fields, in order: J gene, V gene, CDR3 protein.

>TRBJ1-1|TRBV6-5
CASSSGLHTEAFF
>TRBJ2-5|TRBV19
CASSIGTLGETQYF
>TRBJ1-1|TRBV25-1
CASSDTKAEAFF
>TRBJ1-3|TRBV5-1
CASSLDSGSGNTIYF
>TRBJ1-4|TRBV7-9
CASSPGQGNEKLFF
>TRBJ1-4|TRBV19
CATRSTGATNEKLFF
>TRBJ2-2|TRBV3-1/TRBV3-2
CASSQVRYTGGGELFF
>TRBJ1-2|TRBV7-2
CASSPRRDSGYGYTF
>TRBJ1-5|TRBV12-3/TRBV12-4
CASRDRGHQPQHF
>TRBJ1-5|TRBV19
CASTDRMYQPQHF
>TRBJ1-4|TRBV5-6
CASSSTGLNEKLFF
>TRBJ2-1|TRBV28
CASSLILQGASYNEQFF
>TRBJ1-2|TRBV7-9
CASRNTGARGYTF
>TRBJ1-2|TRBV2
CASTQDRAGYTF
>TRBJ1-1|TRBV12-5
CASGSSGAMNTEAFF
>TRBJ1-5|TRBV19
CASRVRVDQPQHF
>TRBJ2-7|TRBV10-2
CASSERFRTYEQYF
>TRBJ2-7|TRBV27
CASSLAPFSGTGSYEQYF
>TRBJ2-5|TRBV25-1
CARWNRGQLQETQYF
>TRBJ2-3|TRBV5-1
CASSPDGSSDTQYF
>TRBJ1-2|TRBV9
CASSVGDRTLYGYTF
>TRBJ2-7|TRBV7-2
CASSLGDSGFYEQYF
>TRBJ1-3|TRBV20-1
CSASPSRNSGNTIYF
>TRBJ1-2|TRBV15
CATSRDRAAPGYTF
>TRBJ2-5|TRBV13
CASSSRTVGETQYF
>TRBJ2-1|TRBV7-2
CASSLRRNNEQFF
>TRBJ1-1|TRBV7-2
CASSLAEGLTFF
>TRBJ2-2|TRBV24-1
CATSASGQGFTGELFF
>TRBJ1-1|TRBV4-2
CASSQDFGTGGTEAFF
>TRBJ2-3|TRBV29-1
CSVETGELAGTDTQYF
>TRBJ1-2|TRBV15
CATSRDGQGAYGYTF
>TRBJ2-5|TRBV4-1
CASSQKSINWETQYF
>TRBJ1-2|TRBV15
CATSVQPGTGPGYTF
>TRBJ2-5|TRBV6-1
CASSELGETQYF
>TRBJ1-4|TRBV2
CASSQVLKLFF
>TRBJ1-1|TRBV15
CATSRAQENTEAFF
>TRBJ2-4|TRBV7-6
CASSFSRGTGASLAKNIQYF
>TRBJ2-7|TRBV27
CASRQRPYEQYF
>TRBJ1-2|TRBV6-5
CASSPNSGSHGYTF
>TRBJ1-2|TRBV12-3/TRBV12-4
CASSFGTSYGYTF